A selection of T cell receptor beta chains follows, all from one sample in a study of CD8+ T cells in alopecia areata. Produced via immunoSEQ multiplex PCR; TCRdb's table is partial and in-frame only. The sample records about 130,000 clones, approximately 53% being singletons. Material: CD4+ T cells sorted from blood, obtained at week 0. Receptor source: a human donor with alopecia areata. Each CDR3 is given with its conserved first and last residue. The D gene is left open where the match is weak. Not all rows give a size; the values are once, few, many and, for expanded clones, a class.

j_call v_call clone_size d_call cdr3_nt cdr3_aa
TRBJ2-1 TRBV9 NA NA TGTGCCAGCAGCGTCGCAGGGCCGGGGCGCAATGAGCAGTTCTTC CASSVAGPGRNEQFF
TRBJ2-2 TRBV2 few NA TGTGCCAGCAGTGAACAGGGGAACACCGGGGAGCTGTTTTTT CASSEQGNTGELFF
TRBJ2-1 TRBV15 NA TRBD2 TGTGCACGGGTGTGTCGGGAGGGCCTCGGGGGTGAGCAGTTCTTC CARVCREGLGGEQFF
TRBJ2-1 TRBV19 NA NA TGTGCCAGCCCAGGACCCTCCGTTTGGTTCTTC CASPGPSVWFF
TRBJ2-5 TRBV6-5 NA NA TGTGCCAGCAGTTACTCAGGTGTGCCGGAAGAGACCCAGTACTTC CASSYSGVPEETQYF
TRBJ2-5 TRBV19 few TRBD1 TGTGCCAGTAGTCTCCGCCCAGTCGACAGGGGGATTCAAGAGACCCAGTACTTC CASSLRPVDRGIQETQYF
TRBJ1-2 TRBV19 once NA TGTGCCAGTAGGACTACTCTGCAGGGAATGAATGGCTACACCTTC CASRTTLQGMNGYTF
TRBJ1-2 TRBV30 once TRBD1 TGTGCCTGGAGTGTACTCCGGACAGGGGGTGGCTATGGCTACACCTTC CAWSVLRTGGGYGYTF
TRBJ2-5 TRBV20-1 NA NA TGCAGTGTCGCACCCACGGGGACCCAGTACTTC CSVAPTGTQYF
TRBJ1-4 TRBV4-1 few NA TGCGCCAGCAGCCAACAGTTGGGTAATGAAAAACTGTTTTTT CASSQQLGNEKLFF
TRBJ1-1 TRBV6-1 NA NA TGTGCCAGCAGTGAAATGGGTGAAGCTTTCTTT CASSEMGEAFF
TRBJ2-5 TRBV7-2 NA TRBD2 TGTGCCAGCAGCCATCCGGGACTAGCGGGGGAGACCCAGTACTTC CASSHPGLAGETQYF
TRBJ2-3 TRBV5-4 NA NA TGTGCCAGCAGCTTGTCAAAGGCTGGCACAGATACGCAGTATTTT CASSLSKAGTDTQYF
TRBJ2-3 TRBV29-1 NA TRBD1 TGCAGCGTAGCCGGGACAGAGGTCACAGATATGCAGTATTTT CSVAGTEVTDMQYF
TRBJ2-5 TRBV7-9 NA TRBD2 TGTGCCAGCAGCTCGGGACTAGCCCAAGAGACCCAGTACTTC CASSSGLAQETQYF
TRBJ2-1 TRBV13 NA NA TGTGCCAGCAGCCGGCGGACTGTGAGCGGTGAGCAGTTCTTC CASSRRTVSGEQFF
TRBJ1-1 TRBV4-1 NA NA TGCGCCAGCAGCCAAGGGGGGGAGAACACTGAAGCTTTCTTT CASSQGGENTEAFF
TRBJ2-1 TRBV6-5 NA NA TGTGCCAGCAGTTCCCCCGGACGGGGCTCCTACAATGAGCAGTTCTTC CASSSPGRGSYNEQFF
TRBJ2-7 TRBV7-3 NA TRBD1 TGTGCCAGCAGCCGGGACAGCGAGGCCTACGAGCAGTACTTC CASSRDSEAYEQYF
TRBJ2-3 TRBV13 NA TRBD1 TGTGCCAGCAGCTCTAAGGACAGGGGAAGCACAGATACGCAGTATTTT CASSSKDRGSTDTQYF
TRBJ1-1 TRBV4-1 NA NA TGCGCCAGCAGCCATACTATACGCCGCGCAGGGGAGGGGAACACTGAAGCTTTCTTT CASSHTIRRAGEGNTEAFF
TRBJ1-2 TRBV4-3 NA NA TGCGCCAGCAGCCAAGAGACAGGCGGCTACACCTTC CASSQETGGYTF
TRBJ2-3 TRBV6-1 NA TRBD2 TGTGCCAGCACCCTAGCGGGAGGGCGACCAGATACGCAGTATTTT CASTLAGGRPDTQYF
TRBJ2-7 TRBV19 NA TRBD1 TGTGCCAGTGGATTCGACAGGGGCACCGAGCAGTACTTC CASGFDRGTEQYF
TRBJ2-5 TRBV6-5 NA NA TGTGCCAGCGGACGGGCTGTCGCGGGGAAAGAGACCCAGTACTTC CASGRAVAGKETQYF
TRBJ1-2 TRBV6-5 NA TRBD1 TGTGCCAGCAGTCCATGGACAGGCGGGGACTATGGCTACACCTTC CASSPWTGGDYGYTF
TRBJ2-7 TRBV2 NA NA TGTGCCAGCACCTCAGAAGGGGCCGAGCAGTACTTC CASTSEGAEQYF
TRBJ2-1 TRBV28 few NA TGTGCCAGCAAGTACGAGCGATCCTGGAATGAGCAGTTCTTC CASKYERSWNEQFF
TRBJ1-5 TRBV29-1 NA NA TGCAGCGTCGGCGGAAGCAATCAGCCCCAGCATTTT CSVGGSNQPQHF
TRBJ2-2 TRBV5-1 NA NA TGCGCCAGCAAACAGGGTGGGAACACCGGGGAGCTGTTTTTT CASKQGGNTGELFF
TRBJ1-4 TRBV5-6 NA NA TGTGCCAGCAGCGACCTCCGTCTTGGCCTAGAAAAACTGTTTTTT CASSDLRLGLEKLFF
TRBJ2-1 TRBV11-1 NA NA TGTGCCAGCAGTCAAGGACCCGCCAATGAGCAGTTCTTC CASSQGPANEQFF
TRBJ1-5 TRBV6-6 few TRBD1 TGTGCCAGCAGTTACTCAGCGACAGGGGATCAGCCCCAGCATTTT CASSYSATGDQPQHF
TRBJ2-7 TRBV25-1 NA NA TGTGCCAGCACCCCCAAACCTGGGGACGGATTCCCGCAGTACTTC CASTPKPGDGFPQYF
TRBJ2-5 TRBV5-6 NA TRBD1 TGTGCCAGCAGCTTGGTCGGGACAGTGGGCAGGGAGACCCAGTACTTC CASSLVGTVGRETQYF
TRBJ2-5 TRBV7-9 few NA TGTGCCAGCAGCCCTCGGGGGAGCCTCCAAGAGACCCAGTACTTC CASSPRGSLQETQYF
TRBJ1-1 TRBV29-1 few NA TGCAGCGGGAGGACGGGCATGAACACTGAAGCTTTCTTT CSGRTGMNTEAFF
TRBJ2-1 TRBV7-6 few NA TGTGCCAGCAGCTTACGGGACACCTCCTACAATGAGCAGTTCTTC CASSLRDTSYNEQFF
TRBJ2-5 TRBV5-1 NA NA TGCGCCAGCGGGGTGGATAGCCAAGAGACCCAGTACTTC CASGVDSQETQYF
TRBJ1-1 TRBV5-1 NA TRBD1 TGCGCCAGCAGGACAGGGACTCCGAAGACTGAAGCTTTCTTT CASRTGTPKTEAFF
TRBJ1-4 TRBV30 once NA TGTGCCTGGAGCTTCGCAACTAATGAAAAACTGTTTTTT CAWSFATNEKLFF
TRBJ2-7 TRBV5-6 few TRBD1 TGTGCCAGCAGCCAAACCCGCCGGGACAGCCATTACGAGCAGTACTTC CASSQTRRDSHYEQYF
TRBJ2-7 TRBV25-1 NA NA TGTGCCAGCAGTGATGAAACGGACTCCTACGAGCAGTACTTC CASSDETDSYEQYF
TRBJ1-5 TRBV5-1 NA NA TGCGCCAGCAGCCCCGGGACAACCGATCAGCCCCAGCATTTT CASSPGTTDQPQHF
TRBJ2-5 TRBV6-5 once TRBD1 TGTGCCAGCAGCCCGCAGGACAGGGGTGTGCCGGCCCAGTACTTC CASSPQDRGVPAQYF
TRBJ1-5 TRBV5-4 NA NA TGTGCCAGCAGCTTGGCGGGAAGCAATCAGCCCCAGCATTTT CASSLAGSNQPQHF
TRBJ2-1 TRBV5-6 NA NA TGTGCCAGCAGCTTGGGAATTTCGATGTTCTACAATGAGCAGTTCTTC CASSLGISMFYNEQFF
TRBJ2-2 TRBV11-2 NA NA TGTGCCAGCAGCCCAAGATCGGGGGTCGGCGGGGAGCTGTTTTTT CASSPRSGVGGELFF
TRBJ1-1 TRBV4-2 NA NA TGTGCCAGCAGCCAAGACCTTTTGACTGAAGCTTTCTTT CASSQDLLTEAFF
TRBJ2-3 TRBV5-1 few NA TGCGCCAGCAGCGAAGGGACGTACGGAGATACGCAGTATTTT CASSEGTYGDTQYF
TRBJ2-7 TRBV13 NA TRBD1 TGTGCCAGCAGCTTAAATCAGGGGGTTTCAGACGAGCAGTACTTC CASSLNQGVSDEQYF